This T cell receptor (beta chain) was observed in a study of blood T cell repertoires in COVID-19. At the level of the study: Sample material is recorded as cDNA or gDNA derived from T cells, B-cell-depleted T cells, or PBMCs.

Only in-frame clones appear in the TCRdb table, and some are missing; sequencing was by immunoSEQ multiplex PCR. The sample has fewer than 60,000 clones; 81% are singletons. Seattle's cohort entered during active infection and was followed longitudinally. The ends were cut back, 6 bases at V and 0 bases at J, with 12 bases in the middle. Germline V CDR1 and CDR2: MDHEN, SYDVKM. CDR3 length: 15 residues. Sequences were obtained from peripheral blood. The origin of this receptor is an elderly woman with COVID-19, enrolled during active disease. The gene calls are TRBV28 and TRBJ1-5; D is unresolved. The CDR3 region has the DNA TGTGCCAGCAGACGGACGGGGAATAGCAATCAGCCCCAGCATTTT. Residues: CASRRTGNSNQPQHF.